Each of the 11 T cell receptor gamma chains below was sequenced from the same sample in a study of γδ T cells in repeated Plasmodium falciparum infection listed by TCRdb under 2021. Libraries were prepared through multiplex PCR. Instrument used: Illumina MiSeq. For TCRdb, the public reads were processed anew by CATT, and duplicate DNA sequences were folded into one row. Recorded for this sample are over 25,000 gamma-chain clones; 2.5% to 3.5% of them occurred a single time. 30% to 35% of the sample lies in the top ten. For bulk TCR repertoire analysis, Vgamma9/Vdelta2+ and Vdelta2-negative gammadelta T cell populations were flow-sorted out of peripheral blood mononuclear cells. The sequenced sample consisted of gamma-delta T cells from blood. The source of these receptors is a pool of human donors (malaria-infected and uninfected, not separated).

This clone was detected ten times or more. The chain has TRGV5 and TRGJ1 or TRGJ2. This CDR3 has 15 amino acids. Germline values: CDR1 VINAFY, CDR2 YDVSNSKD. J was trimmed by 0 bases and V by 0 bases; bases with no gene match: 5. The CDR3 coding sequence is TGTGCCACCTGGGACAGGCCCGCGAATTATTATAAGAAACTCTTT. Translation gives CATWDRPANYYKKLF.

This clone has a count of ten or more. This likely came from a read error, as a far larger clone is one base away. Other DNA sequences in the same sample also yield this CDR3. The gene calls are TRGV9 and TRGJP. Germline V CDR1 and CDR2: GITISATS, ISYDGTV (reference sequence). The CDR3 is made up of 17 amino acids. The chain's CDR3 is CALWEFLKELGKKIKVF. The CDR3 DNA sequence: TGTGCCTTGTGGGAATTCTTGAAAGAGTTGGGCAAAAAGATCAAGGTATTT.

With regard to this clone: With only one base between it and a far larger clone, this is likely a read error. The same CDR3 arises from other DNA sequences in this sample as well. This chain links TRGV5 with TRGJP2. TCRdb lists no J gene, so it was determined here by aligning the DNA to germline. V was pared by 2 bases and J by 3 bases, with 3 bases of the junction left unmatched. The CDR3 is made up of 14 amino acids. Germline V CDR1 and CDR2: VINAFY, YDVSNSKD. The chain's CDR3 is CATWDKRSDWIKTF. The CDR3 DNA reads as TGTGCCACCTGGGACAAGCGTAGTGATTGGATCAAGACGTTT.

About this clone: This likely came from a read error, as a far larger clone is one base away. The sample carries other DNA sequences with the same CDR3. The V call is TRGV9, the J call TRGJ1 or TRGJ2. Assignment of the J gene here rests on matching the DNA to germline, because TCRdb gives none. This CDR3 contains 14 residues. Germline-derived CDR1 and CDR2 are GITISATS and ISYDGTV (reference sequence). For the CDR3, the DNA is TGCGCCTTGTGGGAGGTCCACCGTTGTTATAAGAAACTCTTT. Translation: CALWEVHRCYKKLF.

This clone was seen a handful of times. A far larger clone is off by one base, so a read error is likely. This chain joins TRGV5 and TRGJ1 or TRGJ2. No J gene was available from TCRdb, and it was assigned here by a germline match of the DNA. Germline V lookup: CDR1 VINAFY, CDR2 YDVSNSKD. CDR3 length: 14 residues. CDR3 coding DNA: TGTGCCACCTGGGGCAGGCTTCGGTGTTATAAGAAACTCTTT. Translated: CATWGRLRCYKKLF.

This clone is medium-sized within its sample. V gene TRGV3 combines with J gene TRGJ1 or TRGJ2. This CDR3 region has 11 residues. Germline trimming cut 3 bases from V and 7 bases from J; bases unmatched to any gene: 3. Germline assignment: CDR1 VTNTFY and CDR2 YDVSTARD (reference sequence). In nucleotides, the CDR3 is TGTGCCACCTGGGACGGATATAAGAAACTCTTT. This sequence encodes CATWDGYKKLF.

This clone was seen many times. The V and J genes are TRGV4 and TRGJ1 or TRGJ2. Germline assignment: CDR1 EGSTGY and CDR2 YDSYTSSV. V was clipped by 1 base and J by 0 bases; unmatched bases: 6. This CDR3 is 15 amino acids long. The CDR3 DNA reads as TGTGCCACCTGGGATGGCCTTTCGAATTATTATAAGAAACTCTTT. Protein sequence: CATWDGLSNYYKKLF.

The sample holds many counts of this clone. The rearrangement joins TRGV9 to TRGJP. With V trimmed by 11 bases and J by 2 bases, 9 bases remained unmatched. Per germline, CDR1 GITISATS and CDR2 ISYDGTV (reference sequence). The CDR3 runs to 16 residues. The CDR3 spells CASHRRQELGKKIKVF. The CDR3 coding sequence is TGTGCCTCCCACCGCCGGCAAGAGTTGGGCAAAAAAATCAAGGTATTT.

This clone has ten or more counts. The amino acid sequence in TCRdb belongs to a much larger clone and departs from this DNA's translation at residue 4, likely a sequencing read error; the sequence shown is translated from the DNA. V gene TRGV9 combines with J gene TRGJ1 or TRGJ2. Assignment of the J gene here rests on matching the DNA to germline, because TCRdb gives none. CDR1 GITISATS and CDR2 ISYDGTV come from the germline V gene (reference sequence). This CDR3 has 15 residues. The CDR3 protein is CALREVHLLNYKKLF. CDR3 in DNA: TGTGCCTTGCGGGAGGTACATCTCTTAAATTATAAGAAACTCTTT.

There are many counts of this clone. This chain uses TRGV3 with TRGJ1 or TRGJ2. CDR1 is VTNTFY and CDR2 is YDVSTARD in the germline V gene (reference sequence). The ends lost 1 base at V and 0 bases at J; junction bases unmatched: 3. The CDR3 sequence is 14 residues long. CDR3 sequence (DNA): TGTGCCACCTGGGACAGATGGAATTATTATAAGAAACTCTTT. Its translation is CATWDRWNYYKKLF.

Many counts were recorded for this clone. The mismatch at residue 14 between this DNA's translation and the TCRdb protein of a much larger clone likely reflects a read error; the protein shown is translated from the DNA. V is TRGV9 and J is TRGJP. There are 17 residues in the CDR3. Germline V gives CDR1 GITISATS, CDR2 ISYDGTV (reference sequence). The CDR3 region is CALWEVQGGLGKKVKVF. CDR3 nucleotides: TGTGCCTTGTGGGAGGTGCAAGGGGGGTTGGGCAAAAAAGTCAAGGTATTT.